This is a list of T cell receptor beta chains from one sample in a study of blood T cell repertoires in COVID-19. The method was immunoSEQ multiplex PCR; TCRdb's version includes in-frame clones alone and lacks a portion of them. The profile shows about 160,000 clones, roughly four fifths of them singletons. The sequencing input was peripheral blood. The source of these receptors is a human donor in a cohort sampled during active COVID-19. CDR3s include the opening cysteine and the closing phenylalanine or tryptophan. A D gene is named only where the DNA matches it firmly. For some rows the clone size is stated as once, few or many, or as a class when expanded; others skip it.

clone_size: .; v_call: TRBV6-6; d_call: .; j_call: TRBJ1-1; cdr3_aa: CASTAVGLNTEAFF; cdr3_nt: TGTGCCAGCACCGCCGTCGGGTTAAACACTGAAGCTTTCTTT
clone_size: .; v_call: TRBV19; d_call: TRBD2; j_call: TRBJ2-3; cdr3_aa: CASSPSKLAGAADTQYF; cdr3_nt: TGTGCCAGTAGTCCCTCCAAACTAGCGGGAGCCGCAGATACGCAGTATTTT
clone_size: .; v_call: TRBV30; d_call: TRBD2; j_call: TRBJ2-3; cdr3_aa: CAWSVKTGLAGRDTQYF; cdr3_nt: TGTGCCTGGAGTGTAAAGACTGGACTAGCGGGAAGAGATACGCAGTATTTT
clone_size: .; v_call: TRBV27; d_call: TRBD1; j_call: TRBJ2-3; cdr3_aa: CASSLKLSGQGEYF; cdr3_nt: TGTGCCAGCAGCTTAAAATTAAGCGGACAGGGCGAGTATTTT
clone_size: many; v_call: TRBV5-1; d_call: TRBD1; j_call: TRBJ2-3; cdr3_aa: CASSSGQGLDTQYF; cdr3_nt: TGCGCCAGCAGCTCGGGACAGGGTCTAGATACGCAGTATTTT
clone_size: .; v_call: TRBV6-2/TRBV6-3; d_call: .; j_call: TRBJ1-1; cdr3_aa: CASSPELNTEAFF; cdr3_nt: TGTGCCAGCAGTCCCGAGTTGAACACTGAAGCTTTCTTT
clone_size: .; v_call: TRBV27; d_call: .; j_call: TRBJ2-7; cdr3_aa: CASSTYRVNEQYF; cdr3_nt: TGTGCCAGCAGTACGTACAGGGTCAACGAGCAGTACTTC
clone_size: .; v_call: TRBV19; d_call: .; j_call: TRBJ2-6; cdr3_aa: CASSMGGVSSGANVLTF; cdr3_nt: TGTGCCAGTAGTATGGGCGGGGTCTCCTCTGGGGCCAACGTCCTGACTTTC
clone_size: .; v_call: TRBV6-2/TRBV6-3; d_call: TRBD1; j_call: TRBJ1-2; cdr3_aa: CASSYATGVRGYTF; cdr3_nt: TGTGCCAGCAGTTACGCGACAGGGGTTCGTGGCTACACCTTC
clone_size: .; v_call: TRBV18; d_call: .; j_call: TRBJ2-7; cdr3_aa: CASSLTWDPQGGEQYF; cdr3_nt: TGTGCCAGCTCACTGACATGGGACCCCCAGGGAGGCGAGCAGTACTTC
clone_size: .; v_call: TRBV20-1; d_call: .; j_call: TRBJ1-5; cdr3_aa: CSASLSWSQPQHF; cdr3_nt: TGCAGTGCTAGTCTAAGTTGGAGTCAGCCCCAGCATTTT
clone_size: .; v_call: TRBV6-5; d_call: .; j_call: TRBJ2-7; cdr3_aa: CASSPGLGLAYEQYF; cdr3_nt: TGTGCCAGCAGCCCAGGATTGGGACTTGCCTACGAGCAGTACTTC
clone_size: .; v_call: TRBV27; d_call: TRBD2; j_call: TRBJ2-7; cdr3_aa: CASSLAGTAYEQYF; cdr3_nt: TGTGCCAGCAGCCTAGCGGGAACGGCCTACGAGCAGTACTTC
clone_size: few; v_call: TRBV18; d_call: .; j_call: TRBJ1-5; cdr3_aa: CASSRGVGRGQPQHF; cdr3_nt: TGTGCCAGCTCGCGCGGCGTCGGAAGGGGTCAGCCCCAGCATTTT
clone_size: .; v_call: TRBV7-2; d_call: .; j_call: TRBJ1-2; cdr3_aa: CASSFRGYGYTF; cdr3_nt: TGTGCCAGCAGCTTCCGGGGCTATGGCTACACCTTC
clone_size: .; v_call: TRBV2; d_call: .; j_call: TRBJ1-3; cdr3_aa: CASSEGGTGNTIYF; cdr3_nt: TGTGCCAGCAGTGAGGGGGGAACTGGAAACACCATATATTTT
clone_size: .; v_call: TRBV28; d_call: .; j_call: TRBJ2-7; cdr3_aa: CASSGYEQYF; cdr3_nt: TGTGCCAGCAGCGGTTACGAGCAGTACTTC
clone_size: .; v_call: TRBV7-6; d_call: .; j_call: TRBJ2-5; cdr3_aa: CASSFNSQKEETQYF; cdr3_nt: TGTGCCAGCAGTTTCAATTCACAGAAAGAAGAGACCCAGTACTTC
clone_size: few; v_call: TRBV19; d_call: TRBD1; j_call: TRBJ1-5; cdr3_aa: CASNQQGLNQPQHF; cdr3_nt: TGTGCCAGTAACCAACAGGGGCTTAATCAGCCCCAGCATTTT
clone_size: .; v_call: TRBV6-2/TRBV6-3; d_call: .; j_call: TRBJ1-2; cdr3_aa: CASSQGTRGFTGYTF; cdr3_nt: TGTGCCAGCAGTCAAGGAACCAGGGGCTTCACTGGCTACACCTTC
clone_size: few; v_call: TRBV12-5; d_call: TRBD1; j_call: TRBJ2-2; cdr3_aa: CASGSGQGSNTGELFF; cdr3_nt: TGTGCTAGTGGTTCAGGACAGGGGTCTAACACCGGGGAGCTGTTTTTT
clone_size: .; v_call: TRBV7-2; d_call: .; j_call: TRBJ2-7; cdr3_aa: CASSFQDSSYEQYF; cdr3_nt: TGTGCCAGCAGCTTCCAAGACAGCTCCTACGAGCAGTACTTC
clone_size: .; v_call: TRBV3-1/TRBV3-2; d_call: .; j_call: TRBJ1-3; cdr3_aa: CASSQDQGDTIYF; cdr3_nt: TGTGCCAGCAGCCAAGATCAAGGGGACACCATATATTTT
clone_size: once; v_call: TRBV30; d_call: TRBD1; j_call: TRBJ2-7; cdr3_aa: CAWSSWTGKTLTSYEQYF; cdr3_nt: TGTGCCTGGAGTTCCTGGACAGGGAAGACCTTGACTTCCTACGAGCAGTACTTC
clone_size: .; v_call: TRBV6-5; d_call: .; j_call: TRBJ1-3; cdr3_aa: CASSPGGPGNTIYF; cdr3_nt: TGTGCCAGCAGCCCGGGAGGTCCTGGAAACACCATATATTTT
clone_size: .; v_call: TRBV18; d_call: TRBD2; j_call: TRBJ2-7; cdr3_aa: CASSPSGGSSYEQYF; cdr3_nt: TGTGCCAGCTCCCCGAGCGGGGGGAGCTCCTACGAGCAGTACTTC
clone_size: .; v_call: TRBV7-2; d_call: TRBD2; j_call: TRBJ2-2; cdr3_aa: CASSLSGRGTGELFF; cdr3_nt: TGTGCCAGCAGCTTATCCGGGAGGGGCACCGGGGAGCTGTTTTTT